These 29 T cell receptor beta chains originate from one sample sequenced in a study of PD-1 blockade in mismatch repair-deficient tumors. Profiling relied on immunoSEQ multiplex PCR, and the TCRdb table lists in-frame clones only, not all of them. This sample has 100,000 to 150,000 clones, with roughly 90% found just once. The sample in question was peripheral blood, obtained 72 weeks after starting pembrolizumab. The receptors derive from an adult with mismatch repair-deficient cancer.

V and J are TRBV4-1 and TRBJ2-7; D ambiguous. The germline gives CDR1 MGHRA, CDR2 YSYEKL. V was trimmed by 1 base and J by 4 bases, leaving 11 bases between them. The CDR3 extends over 14 amino acids. The CDR3 nucleotides are TGCGCCAGCAGCCAAGTAGACTCCGGGTACGAGCAGTACTTC. Translation: CASSQVDSGYEQYF.

The V gene is TRBV29-1, the J gene TRBJ1-1, with 7 bases lining up with TRBD1. Trimming removed 8 bases from V and 0 bases from J; junction bases left unmatched: 6. The CDR3 sequence is 13 residues long. CDR1 SQVTM and CDR2 ANQGSEA come from the germline V gene. This CDR3 is CSFRGFMNTEAFF. Here the CDR3 DNA reads TGCAGCTTCAGGGGGTTCATGAACACTGAAGCTTTCTTT. Drawing the rest from reference TRBV29-1 and TRBJ1-1, the complete variable domain is SAVISQKPSRDICQRGTSLTIQCQVDSQVTMMFWYRQQPGQSLTLIATANQGSEATYESGFVIDKFPISRPNLTFSTLTVSNMSPEDSSIYLCSFRGFMNTEAFFGQGTRLTVV.

V usage is TRBV5-6 and J usage is TRBJ1-2; a weak D match, TRBD1 (5 bases). Deletions cut 3 bases from V and 3 bases from J, with 15 bases between. The CDR3 length is 15 residues. The germline V gene encodes CDR1 SGHDT and CDR2 YYEEEE. CDR3 nucleotide sequence: TGTGCCAGCAGCTCGCCCGGCAAAGGGGACTATGGCTACACCTTC. Amino acid sequence: CASSSPGKGDYGYTF.

The chain is built from TRBV4-1 and TRBJ2-7; unclear D gene. The CDR3 has 16 residues. Germline values: CDR1 MGHRA, CDR2 YSYEKL. The ends were cut back, 1 base at V and 0 bases at J, with 13 bases in the middle. The CDR3 spells CASSQASGRSSYEQYF. The DNA of the CDR3 is TGCGCCAGCAGCCAAGCTTCCGGCAGGAGCTCCTACGAGCAGTACTTC.

The chain recombines TRBV18 with TRBJ2-4, with D unresolved. V shed 0 bases and J shed 3 bases, with 9 bases lying between them. Germline CDR1 reads KGHSH; CDR2 reads LQKENI. This CDR3 comprises 15 residues. The CDR3, as DNA: TGTGCCAGCTCACCACCCGCAGTTGGCAAAAACATTCAGTACTTC. It codes for CASSPPAVGKNIQYF.

V is TRBV27 and J is TRBJ2-1, with a weak D call TRBD2 (6 bases). Germline CDR1 and CDR2: MNHEY and SMNVEV (reference sequence). CDR3 size: 16 residues. Trimming shortened V by 4 bases and J by 7 bases, and 20 bases separated the two germline ends. CDR3 residues: CASSSPAGGTVNEQFF. The CDR3 nucleotides are TGTGCCAGCAGTTCACCGGCGGGCGGGACGGTGAATGAGCAGTTCTTC.

This clone was recorded once. V is TRBV6-5 and J is TRBJ2-7, with 13 bases lining up with TRBD2. Germline trimming cut 5 bases from V and 5 bases from J; bases unmatched to any gene: 6. In germline, CDR1 is MNHEY, CDR2 SVGAGI. The CDR3 length is 15 residues. The CDR3 sequence is CASSQRTSGSHEQYF. CDR3 in DNA: TGTGCCAGCAGTCAACGGACTAGCGGGAGCCACGAGCAGTACTTC.

The chain has TRBV6-5 and TRBJ2-7; D remains ambiguous. Germline V lookup: CDR1 MNHEY, CDR2 SVGAGI. The ends were cut back, 6 bases at V and 2 bases at J, with 14 bases in the middle. The CDR3 has 14 residues. Here the CDR3 DNA reads TGTGCCAGCAGGGCCCTAAGGTCTACCTACGAGCAGTACTTC. This translates into CASRALRSTYEQYF.

The chain uses TRBV9 and TRBJ1-4; D not certain. The CDR3 runs to 12 residues. The germline V gene encodes CDR1 SGDLS and CDR2 YYNGEE. V gave up 4 bases and J gave up 6 bases, with 7 bases separating them. CDR3 amino acids: CASSSNDEKLFF. CDR3 sequence (DNA): TGTGCCAGCAGCTCGAACGATGAAAAACTGTTTTTT.

V gene TRBV7-6 combines with J gene TRBJ2-7; TRBD1 matches at 8 bases. The CDR3 contains 14 residues. After removal of 1 base from V and 2 bases from J, the junction contained 1 base not matched to a gene. Germline V CDR1 and CDR2: SGHVS, FNYEAQ. CDR3 bases: TGTGCCAGCAGCTTAGGGGACAGGACCTACGAGCAGTACTTC. Translating gives CASSLGDRTYEQYF.

The V gene is TRBV9, the J gene TRBJ2-5; D may be TRBD1 (6 bases). Trimming removed 0 bases from V and 0 bases from J, with 6 bases in between. The CDR3 totals 14 residues. The germline gives CDR1 SGDLS, CDR2 YYNGEE. The CDR3 DNA follows: TGTGCCAGCAGCGTAGGGGACAACCAAGAGACCCAGTACTTC. Amino acids: CASSVGDNQETQYF. The full variable domain, completed using reference TRBV9 and TRBJ2-5, is DSGVTQTPKHLITATGQRVTLRCSPRSGDLSVYWYQQSLDQGLQFLIQYYNGEERAKGNILERFSAQQFPDLHSELNLSSLELGDSALYFCASSVGDNQETQYFGPGTRLLVL.

This chain connects TRBV25-1 to TRBJ2-7; 9 nucleotides match TRBD1. Trimming cost V 4 bases and J 2 bases; bases outside gene matches: 6. CDR1 and CDR2 (germline): MGHDK, SYGVNS. The CDR3 contains 15 residues. The CDR3 protein is CASSGGQGRAYEQYF. DNA for the CDR3: TGTGCCAGCAGTGGGGGACAGGGTAGGGCCTACGAGCAGTACTTC.

The chain combines TRBV21-1 with TRBJ1-1; the table's D gene call, TRBD1, was not cross checked with the DNA. TRBV21-1 is a recognized pseudogene. The CDR3 spans 14 residues. Here the CDR3 DNA reads TGTGCCAGCAGCACCGCGGACAGGGGAGGTGAAGCTTTCTTT. It translates to CASSTADRGGEAFF.

This chain connects TRBV6-6 to TRBJ1-2, with TRBD1 identical over 9 bases. The J segment lost 4 bases and the V segment lost 0 bases, leaving 6 bases of the junction unmatched. Germline loops: CDR1 MNHNY, CDR2 SVGAGI (reference sequence). This CDR3 has 16 residues. CDR3 sequence: CASSYSGTGSTYGYTF. The CDR3 DNA sequence: TGTGCCAGCAGTTACTCTGGGACAGGGTCAACCTATGGCTACACCTTC.

This clone was detected once. This chain uses TRBV5-4 with TRBJ2-3; 13 bases map to TRBD2. From germline, CDR1 is SGHNT and CDR2 YYREEE (reference sequence). The CDR3 runs 16 residues. V lost 3 bases to trimming and J lost 1 base; unmatched junction nucleotides: 2. The CDR3 DNA follows: TGTGCCAGCAGCTCCGGGACTAGCGGGGGCACAGATACGCAGTATTTT. Protein sequence: CASSSGTSGGTDTQYF.

This clone was found once. The junction shows a germline mismatch at one end, possibly a read error. This chain connects TRBV5-4 to TRBJ2-1; D gene unclear. CDR1 is SGHNT, CDR2 YYREEE, per germline (reference sequence). This CDR3 is 15 amino acids long. The CDR3 is CASSFRRASNNEQFF. The CDR3, as DNA: TGTGCCAGCAGCTTTCGTAGGGCCTCCAACAATGAGCAGTTCTTC.

The chain combines TRBV28 with TRBJ2-7; 7 positions match TRBD2. Germline values: CDR1 MDHEN, CDR2 SYDVKM. This CDR3 contains 14 residues. The V and J ends lost 8 bases and 3 bases, in that order; junction bases with no gene match: 10. The CDR3 nucleotides read TGTGCCAGCGGACCCCGGGGGGTATACTACGAGCAGTACTTC. Protein product: CASGPRGVYYEQYF.

This clone was seen a few times. J is TRBJ2-7 and V is TRBV7-8; the match to TRBD2 covers 11 bases. After removal of 1 base from V and 5 bases from J, the junction contained 13 bases not matched to a gene. The V gene's germline CDR1 is SGHVS and CDR2 FQNEAQ. The CDR3 contains 18 residues. In DNA form, the CDR3 reads TGTGCCAGCAGCTTAGGTCCCCTAGCGGGAGGCAGGCGGAACGAGCAGTACTTC. As protein: CASSLGPLAGGRRNEQYF.

The chain recombines TRBV11-3 with TRBJ1-1, with TRBD1 as a possible D gene (5 bases). Per the germline V gene, CDR1 is SGHNT and CDR2 is YENEEA. Trimming removed 4 bases at V and 1 base at J, with 10 bases between. The CDR3 contains 14 residues. CDR3 in DNA: TGTGCCAGCAGCTGGCGAGGGGCGAACACTGAAGCTTTCTTT. This sequence encodes CASSWRGANTEAFF.

The V and J genes are TRBV9 and TRBJ2-2; D may be TRBD2 (5 bases). This CDR3 has 15 residues. Between the trimmed V and J ends, which lost 4 bases and 4 bases, there was a span of 14 bases. Germline V lookup: CDR1 SGDLS, CDR2 YYNGEE. The CDR3 region has the DNA TGTGCCAGCAGCTCAGGCCGGGGTACCACCGGGGAGCTGTTTTTT. This sequence encodes CASSSGRGTTGELFF.

V is TRBV19 and J is TRBJ1-5; D not resolved. V lost 6 bases to trimming and J lost 3 bases, with 9 bases between them. The CDR3 has 13 amino acids. Germline V gives CDR1 LNHDA, CDR2 SQIVND (reference sequence). CDR3: CASRGWDNQPQHF. DNA of the CDR3: TGTGCCAGTAGGGGGTGGGACAATCAGCCCCAGCATTTT. The full variable domain, with the rest looked up from reference TRBV19 and TRBJ1-5, is DGGITQSPKYLFRKEGQNVTLSCEQNLNHDAMYWYRQDPGQGLRLIYYSQIVNDFQKGDIAEGYSVSREKKESFPLTVTSAQKNPTAFYLCASRGWDNQPQHFGDGTRLSIL.

This clone was recorded a few times. The chain has TRBV7-3 and TRBJ2-5, with 8 nucleotides matching TRBD1. The CDR3 has 14 amino acids. The V and J ends lost 3 bases and 3 bases, in that order; junction bases with no gene match: 3. Germline CDR1 reads SGHTA; CDR2 reads FQGTGA. For the CDR3, the DNA is TGTGCCAGCAGCTTCGGGACAGGCAAAGAGACCCAGTACTTC. Translating gives CASSFGTGKETQYF.

The gene calls are TRBV7-8 and TRBJ2-7; TRBD1 is a possible D gene (5 bases). The V gene lost 4 bases and the J gene lost 1 base, with 17 bases spanning the gap. CDR3 size: 16 residues. Germline CDR1 and CDR2: SGHVS and FQNEAQ. For the CDR3, the DNA is TGTGCCAGCAGCTCAATACAGCCGGCAGGGTCCTACGAGCAGTACTTC. Its protein product is CASSSIQPAGSYEQYF.

The sample holds one count of this clone. The chain combines TRBV5-6 with TRBJ2-5; 11 positions agree with TRBD1. This CDR3 is 15 amino acids long. Germline assignment: CDR1 SGHDT and CDR2 YYEEEE. Trimming removed 4 bases from V and 3 bases from J; junction bases left unmatched: 5. The chain's CDR3 is CASSVPGQGEETQYF. The CDR3 DNA reads as TGTGCCAGCAGCGTCCCGGGACAGGGGGAAGAGACCCAGTACTTC.

The chain recombines TRBV6-1 with TRBJ2-7, with a possible D match to TRBD2 (6 bases). Trimming removed 2 bases from V and 2 bases from J, with 13 bases in between. CDR1 MNHNS and CDR2 SASEGT come from the germline V gene. This CDR3 spans 15 amino acids. The CDR3 region is CASSEWRGGPYEQYF. In nucleotides, the CDR3 is TGTGCCAGCAGTGAATGGAGGGGCGGACCCTACGAGCAGTACTTC.

This clone has a handful of counts. This chain uses TRBV4-1 with TRBJ1-1, with D unclear. This CDR3 is 14 amino acids long. Looked up from germline, CDR1 is MGHRA and CDR2 is YSYEKL. V shed 0 bases and J shed 11 bases, with 16 bases lying between them. CDR3 in amino acids: CASSQEVGVPQAFF. The CDR3 nucleotides read TGCGCCAGCAGCCAAGAGGTTGGGGTTCCTCAGGCTTTCTTT.

The genes are TRBV19 and TRBJ2-7; 8 positions match TRBD2. CDR1 and CDR2 from the germline V gene are LNHDA and SQIVND (reference sequence). Trimming removed 3 bases from V and 4 bases from J; junction bases left unmatched: 8. This CDR3 contains 15 residues. The CDR3 bases are TGTGCCAGTAGTATCATAGCGGGAAGGAGATACGAGCAGTACTTC. This codes for CASSIIAGRRYEQYF. The full variable domain, with the rest looked up from reference TRBV19 and TRBJ2-7, is DGGITQSPKYLFRKEGQNVTLSCEQNLNHDAMYWYRQDPGQGLRLIYYSQIVNDFQKGDIAEGYSVSREKKESFPLTVTSAQKNPTAFYLCASSIIAGRRYEQYFGPGTRLTVT.

This sequence joins TRBV27 and TRBJ2-7; possibly TRBD1 for D (6 bases). Germline V gene data show CDR1 as MNHEY and CDR2 as SMNVEV (reference sequence). V lost 6 bases and J lost 7, with 22 bases in between. This CDR3 has 15 amino acids. Here the CDR3 reads CASSHTRGYLIEQYF. DNA of the CDR3: TGTGCCAGCAGCCACACGAGGGGGTACCTGATTGAGCAGTACTTC.

This chain connects TRBV21-1 to TRBJ2-7; no check of the table's D call, TRBD2, against the DNA was made. TRBV21-1 is designated a pseudogene. The CDR3 has 15 amino acids. The DNA for the CDR3 is TGTGCCAGCAGCCGGGAGCGGACGGGCGGCTACGAGCAGTACTTC. Amino acids: CASSRERTGGYEQYF.